One sample yielded the 9 T cell receptor beta chains listed below, sequenced in a study of T cell responses to AZD1222 COVID-19 vaccine. Measured with immunoSEQ multiplex PCR; TCRdb has only the in-frame clones, and not every one. The table records just over 90,000 clones, roughly nine tenths of them present only once. Material: peripheral blood, obtained 28 days after the second AZD1222 dose. The receptors were gathered from an adult who received the AZD1222 COVID-19 vaccine.

The chain couples TRBV24-1 to TRBJ2-4; D unclear. Germline lookup yields CDR1 KGHDR and CDR2 SFDVKD. The CDR3 has 16 amino acids. Trimming took 11 bases from V and 0 from J, leaving 19 bases between them. Here the CDR3 reads CAIDTRNPRAKNIQYF. The CDR3, as DNA: TGTGCCATCGATACCAGGAACCCACGAGCCAAAAACATTCAGTACTTC.

The rearrangement uses TRBV30 and TRBJ1-1; D uncertain. The germline CDR1 and CDR2 sequences are GTSNPN and SVGIG (reference sequence). The CDR3 extends over 12 amino acids. Deletions cut 1 base from V and 7 bases from J, with 10 bases between. The CDR3 DNA reads as TGTGCCTGGAGTGGGAGGACTCTTGAAGCTTTCTTT. This codes for CAWSGRTLEAFF.

The chain employs TRBV30 and TRBJ1-5, with D tentatively TRBD1 (6 bases). V dropped 0 bases and J dropped 2 bases, with 8 bases sitting between them. The V gene's germline CDR1 is GTSNPN and CDR2 SVGIG (reference sequence). This CDR3 spans 14 amino acids. The CDR3 loop reads CAWSVAGGNQPQHF. As DNA, the CDR3 is TGTGCCTGGAGTGTAGCAGGGGGCAATCAGCCCCAGCATTTT.

This chain uses TRBV18 with TRBJ2-3, with TRBD2 as a possible D gene (6 bases). V lost 6 bases to trimming and J lost 2 bases, with 15 bases between them. CDR3 length: 15 residues. Germline CDR1 is KGHSH and CDR2 is LQKENI. The CDR3 DNA reads TGTGCCAGCTCCCAGGCTCGGGGGTCCACAGATACGCAGTATTTT. This codes for CASSQARGSTDTQYF.

The chain's CDR3 is CASSYQPSGTSGADTQYF. Written as DNA, the CDR3 is TGTGCCAGCAGCTATCAACCTTCCGGGACCTCAGGGGCAGATACGCAGTATTTT. The chain uses TRBV16 and TRBJ2-3; tentatively, D is TRBD1 (6 bases). The CDR3 runs to 18 residues. Germline V gene sequence: CDR1 KGHSY, CDR2 FQNENV. Trimming shortened V by 5 bases and J by 4 bases, and 25 bases separated the two germline ends. Full variable domain (outside the CDR3, taken from reference TRBV16 and TRBJ2-3): GEEVAQTPKHLVRGEGQKAKLYCAPIKGHSYVFWYQQVLKNEFKFLISFQNENVFDETGMPKERFSAKCLPNSPCSLEIQATKLEDSAVYFCASSYQPSGTSGADTQYFGPGTRLTVL.

In regard to this clone: A read error may account for a junction end that differs from germline. The chain has TRBV7-7 and TRBJ2-3; D is unclear. The CDR3 is 15 amino acids. Germline V gene sequence: CDR1 SSHAT, CDR2 FNYEAQ (reference sequence). The CDR3 sequence is CASSPAPLRTDTQYF. DNA for the CDR3: TGTGCTAGCAGCCCGGCGCCCCTCCGCACAGATACGCAGTATTTT.

The chain recombines TRBV2 with TRBJ1-1; D is unclear. CDR3 length: 14 amino acids. Germline CDR1 SNHLY, CDR2 FYNNEI. The ends were cut back, 1 base at V and 1 base at J, with 7 bases in the middle. The CDR3 DNA reads TGTGCCAGCAGTGAAGTACCAGAGAACACTGAAGCTTTCTTT. Encoded protein: CASSEVPENTEAFF.

The chain carries TRBV6-2 or TRBV6-3 and TRBJ2-5, with D tentatively TRBD1 (6 bases). CDR1 is MNHEY and CDR2 is SVGEGT in the germline V gene. The CDR3 runs 14 residues. The V gene lost 2 bases and the J gene lost 1 base, with 8 bases spanning the gap. CDR3 amino acids: CASSYRQAQETQYF. The CDR3 DNA sequence: TGTGCCAGCAGTTACCGACAGGCCCAAGAGACCCAGTACTTC.

This chain joins TRBV5-1 and TRBJ1-5, with a tentative D call TRBD1 (6 bases). V was pared by 2 bases and J by 2 bases, with 11 bases between. From germline, CDR1 is SGHRS and CDR2 YFSETQ. CDR3 length: 15 amino acids. The CDR3, as DNA: TGCGCCAGCAGCTTAAGGGGGGAGGGCAATCAGCCCCAGCATTTT. Amino acids: CASSLRGEGNQPQHF.